This TCR beta chain is drawn from a study of cytomegalovirus exposure and HLA in healthy donors. Whole-study context: There were roughly 120 million unique TCR beta sequences, drawn from about 179 million T cells, in an earlier analysis.

Worth noting for this clone: The antigen is not known.

The PCR used 60 Vbeta and 13 Jbeta primers. TCRdb keeps only in-frame clones here, not all; method: immunoSEQ multiplex PCR. The sample lists approximately 150,000 clones, 77% seen once, with approximately 1.5% in the top ten. The CDR3 totals 16 residues. Per germline, CDR1 MNHEY and CDR2 SVGAGI. Trimming took 2 bases from V and 5 from J, leaving 18 bases between them. Regarding the study as a whole: Common viral pathogens were later found to be apparently linked to several of the most significant clusters. In a later analysis, DRB1 alleles had the most associated TCRs; HLA-C alleles the fewest. After further analysis at a later stage, roughly 16,000 TCR beta sequences were associated with HLA alleles at 0.05 false discovery rate.

This chain links TRBV6-5 with TRBJ2-5; no firm D call. Sequenced material: PBMCs. The receptor was derived from a woman in her twenties or thirties in good health and CMV-seropositive. The CDR3 sequence is CASSYHVLAARETQYF. The CDR3 DNA is TGTGCCAGCAGTTACCACGTTCTGGCGGCTCGGGAGACCCAGTACTTC.